Listed below are T cell receptor beta chains from one sample, sequenced in a study of blood T cell repertoires in COVID-19. Profiled with immunoSEQ multiplex PCR; TCRdb holds only in-frame clones, not every one. The table includes around 300,000 clones, 89% detected once. Sequencing was performed on PBMCs or T cells enriched from blood (not recorded which). These receptors were collected from a woman between 55 and 75 years old who had recovered from COVID-19. The CDR3 runs from the conserved cysteine through the conserved F or W. A D gene is named only where the DNA matches it firmly. Clone size, where shown, is once, few, many, or a class for clones that have expanded.

>.|TRBV27|TRBJ1-5|.
CASSSLQGLGPQHF
TGTGCCAGCAGTTCACTACAGGGATTAGGGCCCCAGCATTTT
>.|TRBV19|TRBJ2-1|few
CASSFGDNEQFF
TGTGCCAGTAGTTTCGGAGACAATGAGCAGTTCTTC
>.|TRBV5-6|TRBJ2-7|.
CASSLLQGMHSYEQYF
TGTGCCAGCAGCTTGTTGCAGGGGATGCACTCCTACGAGCAGTACTTC
>.|TRBV6-1|TRBJ1-1|.
CASNRRDTEAFF
TGTGCCAGCAACAGGAGGGACACTGAAGCTTTCTTT
>.|TRBV7-9|TRBJ2-1|.
CASSLAVASGEQFF
TGTGCCAGCAGCTTAGCGGTGGCCTCAGGTGAGCAGTTCTTC
>.|TRBV28|TRBJ1-2|.
CASSLSGARGYTF
TGTGCCAGCAGTTTGTCAGGGGCGCGTGGCTACACCTTC
>TRBD2|TRBV7-7|TRBJ2-1|.
CASSLASPGGEQFF
TGTGCTAGCAGCTTAGCATCCCCGGGAGGTGAGCAGTTCTTC
>TRBD2|TRBV4-2|TRBJ2-7|.
CASSPRLAGGEQYF
TGTGCCAGCAGCCCCCGACTAGCGGGGGGCGAGCAGTACTTC
>.|TRBV6-5|TRBJ2-7|.
CASSYSTGFGEQYF
TGTGCCAGCAGTTACTCCACAGGGTTCGGCGAGCAGTACTTC
>.|TRBV20-1|TRBJ1-1|.
CSARQNTEAFF
TGCAGTGCTAGACAGAACACTGAAGCTTTCTTT
>.|TRBV7-2|TRBJ2-3|.
CASCARTGDTQYF
TGTGCCAGCTGCGCTAGAACGGGGGATACGCAGTATTTT
>TRBD1|TRBV18|TRBJ2-1|.
CASSPDRANEQFF
TGTGCCAGCTCACCAGACAGGGCCAATGAGCAGTTCTTC
>.|TRBV2|TRBJ1-5|.
CASSDVGSNQPQHF
TGTGCCAGCAGTGATGTCGGTAGCAATCAGCCCCAGCATTTT
>TRBD2|TRBV7-6|TRBJ2-7|.
CASSRGGNPDREQYF
TGTGCCAGCAGCCGGGGGGGGAACCCGGACCGGGAGCAGTACTTC
>.|TRBV27|TRBJ2-7|.
CASAFNSEQYF
TGTGCCAGCGCCTTCAACTCCGAGCAGTACTTC
>TRBD1|TRBV5-6|TRBJ1-2|.
CASSPQGGYGYTF
TGTGCCAGCAGCCCACAGGGGGGCTATGGCTACACCTTC
>TRBD1|TRBV5-4|TRBJ1-1|.
CASTLDRGQFGTEAFF
TGTGCCAGCACCCTAGACAGGGGGCAGTTCGGCACTGAAGCTTTCTTT
>.|TRBV2|TRBJ1-5|.
CASSVHINSNQPQHF
TGTGCCAGCAGTGTACACATCAATAGCAATCAGCCCCAGCATTTT
>TRBD1|TRBV6-5|TRBJ1-5|.
CASSVSDRGNQPQHF
TGTGCCAGCAGCGTGTCCGACAGGGGGAATCAGCCCCAGCATTTT
>TRBD2|TRBV5-1|TRBJ2-1|.
CASSFFSGRGNNEQFF
TGCGCCAGCAGCTTCTTTAGCGGGAGGGGTAACAATGAGCAGTTCTTC
>TRBD2|TRBV5-1|TRBJ2-7|.
CASIPTSGSYEQYF
TGCGCCAGCATCCCAACTAGCGGCTCCTACGAGCAGTACTTC
>.|TRBV7-3|TRBJ1-1|.
CASSFNSNTEAFF
TGTGCCAGCAGCTTTAATTCCAACACTGAAGCTTTCTTT
>TRBD1|TRBV28|TRBJ1-4|.
CASSLLVRDRGRKLFF
TGTGCCAGCAGTTTACTCGTACGGGACAGGGGGCGAAAACTGTTTTTT
>TRBD2|TRBV5-1|TRBJ2-1|.
CASSFSSGGVNEQFF
TGCGCCAGCAGCTTCTCTAGCGGGGGCGTCAATGAGCAGTTCTTC
>TRBD2|TRBV24-1|TRBJ2-1|.
CATRRGSSYNEQFF
TGTGCCACCAGACGCGGGAGCTCCTACAATGAGCAGTTCTTC
>.|TRBV28|TRBJ1-4|.
CASSLRRINEKLFF
TGTGCCAGCAGTTTAAGGCGGATTAATGAAAAACTGTTTTTT
>.|TRBV11-3|TRBJ2-1|.
CASSLDSGVTYNEQFF
TGTGCCAGCAGCTTAGATTCGGGGGTGACCTACAATGAGCAGTTCTTC
>TRBD1|TRBV7-8|TRBJ1-4|.
CASSSTGSGNEKLFF
TGTGCCAGCAGCTCGACAGGGTCGGGTAATGAAAAACTGTTTTTT
>TRBD1|TRBV7-3|TRBJ1-1|few
CASRPGQGANTEAFF
TGTGCCAGCAGGCCCGGGCAGGGGGCGAACACTGAAGCTTTCTTT